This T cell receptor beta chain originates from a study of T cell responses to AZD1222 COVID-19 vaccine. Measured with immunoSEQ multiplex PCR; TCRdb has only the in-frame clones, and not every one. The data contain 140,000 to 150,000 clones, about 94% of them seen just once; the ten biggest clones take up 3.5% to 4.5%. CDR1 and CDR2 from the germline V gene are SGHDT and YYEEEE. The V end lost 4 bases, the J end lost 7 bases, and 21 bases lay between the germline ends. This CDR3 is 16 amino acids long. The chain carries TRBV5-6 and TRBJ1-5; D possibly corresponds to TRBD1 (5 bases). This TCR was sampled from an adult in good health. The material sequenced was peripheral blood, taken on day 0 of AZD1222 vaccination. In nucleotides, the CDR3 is TGTGCCAGCAGCCAAAACAATAAGGGGTTCGGGCAGCCCCAGCATTTT. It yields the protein CASSQNNKGFGQPQHF. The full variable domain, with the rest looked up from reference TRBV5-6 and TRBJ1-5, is DAGVTQSPTHLIKTRGQQVTLRCSPKSGHDTVSWYQQALGQGPQFIFQYYEEEERQRGNFPDRFSGHQFPNYSSELNVNALLLGDSALYLCASSQNNKGFGQPQHFGDGTRLSIL.